These 4 T cell receptor beta chains came from one sample sequenced in a study of graft-versus-host responses after intestinal transplantation (dated by TCRdb to the early 2020s). Libraries came from the immunoSEQ multiplex PCR assay. In TCRdb, the immuneACCESS table is reduced to in-frame sequences with V and J assigned. These tables do not hold every clone; where another copy was compared, an unresolved V gene accounts for under half, and the others remain unexplained. For this sample there are 65,000 to 85,000 clones; around nine tenths appear just once. The ten largest clones take up around 8% of the sample. The sample's time point, from its label and the paper: cells obtained before transplantation from donor or recipient. The antigens of these receptors remain unknown. Sequencing was performed on unstimulated CD8+ T cells sorted from spleen or lymph node cells, taken before transplant. These receptors originate from a human donor who was the organ donor for an intestinal transplant.

About this clone: This could be a read error, since a much larger clone is one nucleotide away. The V gene is TRBV11-3, the J gene TRBJ1-1; unclear D gene. The CDR3 totals 13 residues. Trimming removed 5 bases from V and 1 base from J, with 8 bases in between. Looked up from germline, CDR1 is SGHNT and CDR2 is YENEEA. The CDR3 coding sequence is TGTGCCAGCAGCCAACCAGGGAACACTGAAGCTTTCTTT. This encodes CASSQPGNTEAFF.

This chain links TRBV11-2 with TRBJ2-2, with a tentative D call TRBD1 (6 bases). The V end was cut by 4 bases, the J end by 3 bases, with 6 bases between. This CDR3 region has 13 residues. The germline CDR1 and CDR2 sequences are SGHAT and FQNNGV. The CDR3 nucleotides are TGTGCCAGCAGCTCAGGGGACACCGGGGAGCTGTTTTTT. This translates into CASSSGDTGELFF.

CDR3 loop: CASSFYRQGGTEAFF. CDR3 coding DNA: TGTGCCAGCAGTTTTTACCGACAGGGCGGCACTGAAGCTTTCTTT. J is TRBJ1-1 and V is TRBV27; 7 bases map to TRBD1. The CDR3 is 15 amino acids. CDR1 is MNHEY, CDR2 SMNVEV, per germline (reference sequence). Trimming cost V 3 bases and J 4 bases; bases outside gene matches: 8.

This clone was found a few times. The V call is TRBV6-1, the J call TRBJ2-1; 9 bases fit TRBD1. This CDR3 region has 15 residues. Germline V gene data show CDR1 as MNHNS and CDR2 as SASEGT. Unmatched junction bases numbered 1, after V lost 1 base and J lost 3 bases. CDR3 coding DNA: TGTGCCAGCAGTGAAGAGACAGGGGGCTACAATGAGCAGTTCTTC. Encoded protein: CASSEETGGYNEQFF.